Listed below are T cell receptor beta chains from one sample, sequenced in a study of chemoradiotherapy in HPV16-positive cancers. The protocol was immunoSEQ multiplex PCR, while the TCRdb copy is restricted to in-frame clones and leaves out a portion. The table lists under 15,000 clones, 60% to 75% of them singletons. Specimen collection occurred from a patient who underwent chemoradiotherapy. These receptors originate from a human donor with HPV-associated anogenital cancer. Each CDR3 is given with its conserved first and last residue. Each record gives: J gene, D gene, clone size, V gene, CDR3 protein, CDR3 DNA. A D gene is named only where the DNA matches it firmly. Expanded clones get a size class; other rows say once, few or many, or leave the size out.

j_call: TRBJ2-7; d_call: .; clone_size: .; v_call: TRBV7-9; cdr3_aa: CASSHRLRPYEQYF; cdr3_nt: TGTGCCAGCAGCCATCGACTAAGACCGTACGAGCAGTACTTC
j_call: TRBJ2-3; d_call: TRBD1; clone_size: .; v_call: TRBV6-4; cdr3_aa: CASSDSQGADTQYF; cdr3_nt: TGTGCCAGCAGTGACTCGCAGGGGGCAGATACGCAGTATTTT
j_call: TRBJ2-7; d_call: .; clone_size: few; v_call: TRBV2; cdr3_aa: CASSDRSYEQYF; cdr3_nt: TGTGCCAGCAGTGACAGGTCTTACGAGCAGTACTTC
j_call: TRBJ2-5; d_call: .; clone_size: .; v_call: TRBV7-9; cdr3_aa: CASSPEGTPMQETQYF; cdr3_nt: TGTGCCAGCAGTCCAGAGGGGACCCCAATGCAAGAGACCCAGTACTTC
j_call: TRBJ1-1; d_call: TRBD1; clone_size: .; v_call: TRBV27; cdr3_aa: CASSLGQLTEAFF; cdr3_nt: TGTGCCAGCAGTTTGGGACAGTTGACTGAAGCTTTCTTT
j_call: TRBJ2-7; d_call: .; clone_size: few; v_call: TRBV28; cdr3_aa: CASSLGYEQYF; cdr3_nt: TGTGCCAGCAGTTTAGGTTACGAGCAGTACTTC
j_call: TRBJ2-5; d_call: TRBD1; clone_size: .; v_call: TRBV5-1; cdr3_aa: CASSFTGGEETQYF; cdr3_nt: TGCGCCAGCAGCTTCACAGGGGGCGAAGAGACCCAGTACTTC
j_call: TRBJ2-5; d_call: .; clone_size: .; v_call: TRBV4-1; cdr3_aa: CASSQVSTGSKTQYF; cdr3_nt: TGCGCCAGCAGCCAAGTATCAACAGGGAGTAAGACCCAGTACTTC
j_call: TRBJ2-7; d_call: .; clone_size: .; v_call: TRBV18; cdr3_aa: CASSLYPGTGLYEQYF; cdr3_nt: TGTGCCAGCTCACTCTATCCCGGGACTGGCCTCTACGAGCAGTACTTC
j_call: TRBJ2-5; d_call: .; clone_size: .; v_call: TRBV28; cdr3_aa: CASSIGTSGQETQYF; cdr3_nt: TGTGCCAGCAGTATCGGTACCTCGGGCCAAGAGACCCAGTACTTC
j_call: TRBJ2-3; d_call: TRBD2; clone_size: .; v_call: TRBV7-2; cdr3_aa: CASSQRLAGPTDTQYF; cdr3_nt: TGTGCCAGCAGCCAAAGACTAGCGGGGCCCACAGATACGCAGTATTTT
j_call: TRBJ2-2; d_call: .; clone_size: .; v_call: TRBV27; cdr3_aa: CASSLSSGSWDTGELFF; cdr3_nt: TGTGCCAGCAGTTTATCTTCGGGCTCATGGGACACCGGGGAGCTGTTTTTT
j_call: TRBJ2-7; d_call: .; clone_size: .; v_call: TRBV10-1; cdr3_aa: CASSDPYEQYF; cdr3_nt: TGCGCCAGCAGTGACCCGTACGAGCAGTACTTC
j_call: TRBJ2-3; d_call: .; clone_size: .; v_call: TRBV6-1; cdr3_aa: CASSESLQNTQYF; cdr3_nt: TGTGCCAGCAGTGAATCGCTCCAGAATACGCAGTATTTT
j_call: TRBJ2-1; d_call: .; clone_size: .; v_call: TRBV27; cdr3_aa: CASRAPGGNNEQFF; cdr3_nt: TGTGCCAGCAGAGCCCCCGGTGGAAACAATGAGCAGTTCTTC
j_call: TRBJ1-1; d_call: TRBD1; clone_size: .; v_call: TRBV25-1; cdr3_aa: CASSETTGGYTEAFF; cdr3_nt: TGTGCCAGCAGTGAAACTACAGGGGGCTACACTGAAGCTTTCTTT
j_call: TRBJ2-1; d_call: .; clone_size: .; v_call: TRBV28; cdr3_aa: CASSLSGAQYNEQFF; cdr3_nt: TGTGCCAGCAGTTTGTCCGGGGCCCAATACAATGAGCAGTTCTTC
j_call: TRBJ2-7; d_call: .; clone_size: .; v_call: TRBV6-6; cdr3_aa: CASSYSQGYEQYF; cdr3_nt: TGTGCCAGCAGTTACTCCCAGGGCTACGAGCAGTACTTC
j_call: TRBJ1-1; d_call: .; clone_size: .; v_call: TRBV18; cdr3_aa: CASSPKSESNAFF; cdr3_nt: TGTGCCAGCTCACCCAAGTCAGAGAGCAATGCTTTCTTT
j_call: TRBJ2-7; d_call: TRBD1; clone_size: medium-sized; v_call: TRBV2; cdr3_aa: CAGDRRSSYEQYF; cdr3_nt: TGTGCCGGGGACAGACGAAGCTCCTACGAGCAGTACTTC
j_call: TRBJ1-5; d_call: TRBD1; clone_size: .; v_call: TRBV27; cdr3_aa: CASRPEQGVRQPQHF; cdr3_nt: TGTGCCAGCAGGCCAGAACAGGGGGTTCGTCAGCCCCAGCATTTT
j_call: TRBJ2-7; d_call: .; clone_size: .; v_call: TRBV27; cdr3_aa: CASSLGLAYEQYF; cdr3_nt: TGTGCCAGCAGTTTAGGCCTCGCCTACGAGCAGTACTTC
j_call: TRBJ2-4; d_call: TRBD2; clone_size: .; v_call: TRBV7-2; cdr3_aa: CASSLVGLAGIQYF; cdr3_nt: TGTGCCAGCAGCTTAGTTGGACTAGCGGGCATTCAGTACTTC
j_call: TRBJ2-1; d_call: .; clone_size: .; v_call: TRBV20-1; cdr3_aa: CSAGGGVGQFF; cdr3_nt: TGCAGTGCTGGGGGCGGGGTGGGGCAGTTCTTC
j_call: TRBJ2-7; d_call: .; clone_size: .; v_call: TRBV28; cdr3_aa: CASRRQSSYEQYF; cdr3_nt: TGTGCCAGCAGACGACAGAGCTCCTACGAGCAGTACTTC
j_call: TRBJ2-7; d_call: .; clone_size: .; v_call: TRBV5-4; cdr3_aa: CASSLNWGQEQYF; cdr3_nt: TGTGCCAGCAGCTTGAATTGGGGGCAGGAGCAGTACTTC
j_call: TRBJ1-1; d_call: TRBD1; clone_size: .; v_call: TRBV7-8; cdr3_aa: CASSQTPGQGAEAFF; cdr3_nt: TGTGCCAGCAGCCAGACACCGGGACAGGGGGCTGAAGCTTTCTTT
j_call: TRBJ2-1; d_call: .; clone_size: few; v_call: TRBV27; cdr3_aa: CASSFNGNEQFF; cdr3_nt: TGTGCCAGCAGTTTTAATGGCAATGAGCAGTTCTTC
j_call: TRBJ1-1; d_call: .; clone_size: few; v_call: TRBV19; cdr3_aa: CASRVTGNTEAFF; cdr3_nt: TGTGCCAGTAGGGTCACAGGGAACACTGAAGCTTTCTTT
j_call: TRBJ1-4; d_call: TRBD1; clone_size: .; v_call: TRBV7-2; cdr3_aa: CASSLGGDRGAYEKLFF; cdr3_nt: TGTGCCAGCAGCTTAGGAGGTGACAGGGGCGCATATGAAAAACTGTTTTTT
j_call: TRBJ2-1; d_call: .; clone_size: .; v_call: TRBV19; cdr3_aa: CASSIDRGSGEQFF; cdr3_nt: TGTGCCAGTAGTATAGATCGGGGATCAGGTGAGCAGTTCTTC
j_call: TRBJ1-1; d_call: .; clone_size: .; v_call: TRBV7-6; cdr3_aa: CASSPIQGSSEAFF; cdr3_nt: TGTGCCAGCAGCCCAATACAGGGTTCTTCTGAAGCTTTCTTT
j_call: TRBJ2-6; d_call: .; clone_size: .; v_call: TRBV5-1; cdr3_aa: CASSLSLNSGANVLTF; cdr3_nt: TGCGCCAGCAGCTTGAGCCTTAACTCTGGGGCCAACGTCCTGACTTTC
j_call: TRBJ2-3; d_call: .; clone_size: .; v_call: TRBV27; cdr3_aa: CASSGTGDTQYF; cdr3_nt: TGTGCCAGCAGCGGAACGGGAGATACGCAGTATTTT
j_call: TRBJ1-2; d_call: TRBD1; clone_size: .; v_call: TRBV5-4; cdr3_aa: CASSPTGGYGYTF; cdr3_nt: TGTGCCAGCAGCCCGACAGGGGGCTATGGCTACACCTTC
j_call: TRBJ2-3; d_call: .; clone_size: .; v_call: TRBV5-6; cdr3_aa: CASSLSPIGTDTQYF; cdr3_nt: TGTGCCAGCAGCTTGAGTCCCATCGGAACAGATACGCAGTATTTT
j_call: TRBJ1-5; d_call: .; clone_size: .; v_call: TRBV7-2; cdr3_aa: CASSSESGLVQPQHF; cdr3_nt: TGTGCCAGCAGCTCGGAGTCAGGGTTGGTGCAGCCCCAGCATTTT